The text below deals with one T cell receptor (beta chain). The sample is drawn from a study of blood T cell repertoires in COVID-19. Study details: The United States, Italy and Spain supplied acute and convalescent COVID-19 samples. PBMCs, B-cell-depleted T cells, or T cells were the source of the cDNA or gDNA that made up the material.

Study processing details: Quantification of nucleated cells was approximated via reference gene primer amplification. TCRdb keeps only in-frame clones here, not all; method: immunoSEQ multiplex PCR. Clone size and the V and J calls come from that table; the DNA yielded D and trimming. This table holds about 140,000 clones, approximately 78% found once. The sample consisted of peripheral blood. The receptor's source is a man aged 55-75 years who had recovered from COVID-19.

The CDR3 spells CASSVASGGLGELFF. The CDR3 nucleotides are TGTGCCAGCAGTGTGGCTAGCGGGGGACTCGGGGAGCTGTTTTTT. This rearrangement joins TRBV28 to TRBJ2-2; 10 bases align to TRBD2. V lost 5 bases to trimming and J lost 7 bases; unmatched junction nucleotides: 7. CDR1 and CDR2 (germline): MDHEN, SYDVKM. This CDR3 contains 15 residues.